A selection of T cell receptor beta chains follows, all from one sample in a study of CXCR3-negative and CXCR3-positive naive CD8 T cells. TCRdb reanalyzed the 5' RACE reads, giving one entry per CDR3 protein sequence and no DNA. Its listing shows more than 100,000 distinct CDR3 sequences. Sequencing used naive CXCR3+ CD8+ T cells from blood. These receptors all come from a human donor in good health. Some clones in this sample may be carry-over from other donors' samples. CDR3s include the opening cysteine and the closing phenylalanine or tryptophan. Each record gives: J gene, V gene, CDR3 protein.

>TRBJ2-6|TRBV5-5
CASSMGQRSGANVLTF
>TRBJ2-1|TRBV12-3/TRBV12-4
CASSPRPDQSSYNEQFF
>TRBJ2-1|TRBV12-3/TRBV12-4
CASYIRTSGINEQFF
>TRBJ2-1|TRBV13
CASSLAGGEGDEQFF
>TRBJ1-1|TRBV4-3
CASSQLQGGEAFF
>TRBJ2-7|TRBV7-6
CASSPTSGTSYEQYF
>TRBJ2-1|TRBV9
CASSGGLAGVGGYNEQFF
>TRBJ2-1|TRBV15
CATSRVRERGDNEQFF
>TRBJ1-1|TRBV28
CASSYHRGPMNTEAFF
>TRBJ2-5|TRBV3-1
CASSQDGTIPPYEQYF
>TRBJ2-2|TRBV25-1
CASSNLANTGELFF
>TRBJ2-3|TRBV15
CATSRAKGREHYF
>TRBJ2-1|TRBV7-8
CASSLGRPPPHNEQFF
>TRBJ2-3|TRBV3-1
CASSHSRSIHTDTQYF
>TRBJ2-1|TRBV12-3/TRBV12-4
CASNPSSGSSYNEQFF
>TRBJ1-5|TRBV28
CASSLTLNQPQHF
>TRBJ2-7|TRBV19
CASSIQESYEQYF
>TRBJ2-7|TRBV20-1
CSARDHRGSSYEQYF
>TRBJ1-1|TRBV7-9
CASSRNRGEAFF
>TRBJ2-1|TRBV6-5
CASSYSTSGVILDEQFF
>TRBJ2-5|TRBV28
CASSFDRGAETQYF
>TRBJ2-7|TRBV28
CASSLSMTSSGVAYEQYF
>TRBJ1-5|TRBV20-1
CSARDRSIYQPQHF
>TRBJ2-7|TRBV7-9
CASSLGQTGEFYEQYF
>TRBJ2-6|TRBV5-1
CASRPLDGANVLTF
>TRBJ1-1|TRBV7-9
CASSQPGATEAFF
>TRBJ2-7|TRBV29-1
CSVERQEVASYEQYF
>TRBJ2-5|TRBV7-9
CASSFVRTEETQYF
>TRBJ2-7|TRBV5-4
CASSLMDSPYEQYF
>TRBJ1-5|TRBV27
CASSNSPNQPQHF
>TRBJ1-3|TRBV28
CASSPRPGHSSGNTIYF
>TRBJ2-3|TRBV2
CASSTSGIPTDTQYF
>TRBJ2-7|TRBV20-1
CSARDSSGGYEQYF
>TRBJ2-2|TRBV7-2
CASSPQGQGAPGELFF
>TRBJ2-2|TRBV9
CASSVRSGGTGELFF
>TRBJ1-6|TRBV20-1
CSAIPRVGAWSPLHF
>TRBJ1-1|TRBV28
CASSFTRVTEAFF
>TRBJ2-3|TRBV7-9
CASSPEGLTDTQYF
>TRBJ2-1|TRBV11-2
CASSLFSAGSNEQFF
>TRBJ2-1|TRBV20-1
CSARGTSGYNEQFF
>TRBJ2-5|TRBV3-1
CASSQVPTSQETQYF
>TRBJ2-2|TRBV24-1
CATSDTGTGVTGELFF
>TRBJ2-7|TRBV28
CANPPGHPYEQYF
>TRBJ2-2|TRBV7-2
CASSLGTWGGELFF
>TRBJ2-2|TRBV28
CASRGVNTGELFF
>TRBJ2-7|TRBV7-9
CASSRGLATYEQYF
>TRBJ2-2|TRBV28
CASSPSTNTGELFF
>TRBJ1-2|TRBV19
CASSIWGEDYGYTF